This is a list of T cell receptor beta chains from one sample in a study of cytomegalovirus exposure and HLA in healthy donors. Clones were sequenced by immunoSEQ multiplex PCR, and TCRdb holds only the in-frame ones, with some missing. This table holds 130,000 to 150,000 clones, approximately 80% found once. The specimen was PBMCs. The receptors were sampled from a woman in her thirties or forties in good health and CMV-seropositive. Each CDR3 is given with its conserved first and last residue. Each record gives: clone size, V gene, CDR3 length, J gene, D gene, CDR3 protein, CDR3 DNA. The D gene is left open where the match is weak. Clone sizes are given selectively: once, few, many, or a class where the clone is expanded.

>.|TRBV5-4|14|TRBJ2-7|TRBD2
CASSLRAGEYEQYF
TGTGCCAGCAGCTTGAGAGCGGGAGAGTACGAGCAGTACTTC
>once|TRBV5-4|15|TRBJ1-5|.
CASSLDLGAGQPQHF
TGTGCCAGCAGCTTGGATTTGGGGGCGGGTCAGCCCCAGCATTTT
>.|TRBV28|14|TRBJ2-3|.
CASSGAGIADTQYF
TGTGCCAGCAGCGGAGCTGGTATCGCAGATACGCAGTATTTT
>.|TRBV11-2|15|TRBJ2-7|.
CASSLTQGGTYEQYF
TGTGCCAGCAGCTTAACACAGGGAGGGACCTACGAGCAGTACTTC
>once|TRBV9|15|TRBJ1-5|.
CASSVERGRNQPQHF
TGTGCCAGCAGCGTAGAGAGGGGGAGAAATCAGCCCCAGCATTTT
>.|TRBV5-4|15|TRBJ2-2|.
CASSLGAPGTGELFF
TGTGCCAGCAGCTTGGGAGCCCCGGGGACCGGGGAGCTGTTTTTT
>once|TRBV7-2|11|TRBJ2-7|.
CASSISYEQYF
TGTGCCAGCAGCATATCCTACGAGCAGTACTTC
>.|TRBV5-4|14|TRBJ2-7|TRBD2
CASSFRGGQYEQYF
TGTGCCAGCAGCTTCCGGGGGGGCCAGTACGAGCAGTACTTC
>.|TRBV5-5|15|TRBJ2-5|.
CASRVTGSLQETQYF
TGTGCCAGCAGGGTAACAGGCTCCCTTCAAGAGACCCAGTACTTC
>.|TRBV9|15|TRBJ1-5|.
CASSPGQYSNQPQHF
TGTGCCAGCAGCCCCGGACAGTATAGCAATCAGCCCCAGCATTTT
>.|TRBV6-4|15|TRBJ2-2|TRBD2
CASSVLAGATGELFF
TGTGCCAGCAGTGTACTAGCGGGGGCGACCGGGGAGCTGTTTTTT
>.|TRBV7-9|14|TRBJ1-5|.
CASSLTGINQPQHF
TGTGCCAGCAGCTTAACAGGGATCAATCAGCCCCAGCATTTT
>.|TRBV10-3|13|TRBJ2-7|TRBD1
CAISAGQEIVQYF
TGTGCCATCAGTGCGGGACAGGAGATAGTTCAGTACTTC
>once|TRBV27|14|TRBJ2-1|.
CASRTGSSYNEQFF
TGTGCCAGCAGAACAGGGAGCTCCTACAATGAGCAGTTCTTC
>.|TRBV19|14|TRBJ1-5|TRBD1
CASDQGALNQPQHF
TGTGCCAGTGACCAGGGGGCTCTCAATCAGCCCCAGCATTTT